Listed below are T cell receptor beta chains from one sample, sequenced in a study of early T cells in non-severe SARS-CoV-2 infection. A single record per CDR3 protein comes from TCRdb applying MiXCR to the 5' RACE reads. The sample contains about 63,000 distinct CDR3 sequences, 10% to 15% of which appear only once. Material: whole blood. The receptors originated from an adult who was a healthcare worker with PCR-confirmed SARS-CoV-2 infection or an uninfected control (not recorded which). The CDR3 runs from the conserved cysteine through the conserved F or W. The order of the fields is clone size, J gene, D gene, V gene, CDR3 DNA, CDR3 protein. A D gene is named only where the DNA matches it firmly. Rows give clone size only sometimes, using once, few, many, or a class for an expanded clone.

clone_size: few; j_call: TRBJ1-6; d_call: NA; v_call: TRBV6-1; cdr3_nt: TGTGCCAGCAGTGTCGGGACAAGAGGAAATTCACCCCTCCACTTT; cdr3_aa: CASSVGTRGNSPLHF
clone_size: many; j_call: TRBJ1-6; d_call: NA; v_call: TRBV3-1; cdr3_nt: TGTGCCAGCAGCCAAGGGAGACAGGCAAGAAATTCACCCCTCCACTTT; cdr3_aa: CASSQGRQARNSPLHF
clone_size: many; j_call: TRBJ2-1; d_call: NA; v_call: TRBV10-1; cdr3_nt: TGCGCCAGCAGTGGGATCGGGGGATCCTCCTACAATGAGCAGTTCTTC; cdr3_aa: CASSGIGGSSYNEQFF
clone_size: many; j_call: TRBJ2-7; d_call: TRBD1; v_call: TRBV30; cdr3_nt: TGTGCCAGCGACCCCGGACAGGGAAGGGAGCAGTACTTC; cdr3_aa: CASDPGQGREQYF
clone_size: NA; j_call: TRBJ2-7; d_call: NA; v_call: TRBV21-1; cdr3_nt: TGTGCCAGCAGCCCCCGGGACAGAGACTACGAGCAGTACTTC; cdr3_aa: CASSPRDRDYEQYF
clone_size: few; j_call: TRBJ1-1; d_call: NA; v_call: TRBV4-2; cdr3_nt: TGTGCCAGCAGCCAAGATCAAACAAATATGAACACTGAAGCTTTCTTT; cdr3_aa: CASSQDQTNMNTEAFF
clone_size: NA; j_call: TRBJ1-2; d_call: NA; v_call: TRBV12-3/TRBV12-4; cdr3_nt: TGTGCCAGCAGGAAACAGGGCTTCTATGGCTACACCTTC; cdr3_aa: CASRKQGFYGYTF
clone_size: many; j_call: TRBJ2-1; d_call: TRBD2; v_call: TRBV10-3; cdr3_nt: TGTGCCACCCTGATAAGTAGCGGGGGGCCTAATGAGCAGTTCTTC; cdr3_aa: CATLISSGGPNEQFF
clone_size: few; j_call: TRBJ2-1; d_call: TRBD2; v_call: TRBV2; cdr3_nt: TGTGCCAGCAGTGAAGCTAGCGGGGGACCCCATGAGCAGTTCTTC; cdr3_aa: CASSEASGGPHEQFF
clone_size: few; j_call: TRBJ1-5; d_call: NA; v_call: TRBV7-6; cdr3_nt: TGTGCCAGCAGCTTAGGGTCCGGGTTCAATCAGCCCCAGCATTTT; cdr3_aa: CASSLGSGFNQPQHF
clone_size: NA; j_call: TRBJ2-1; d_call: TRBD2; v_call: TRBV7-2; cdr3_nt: TGTGCCAGCAGCTTAGTTCCGGCTAGCGGGGACAATGAGCAGTTCTTC; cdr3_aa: CASSLVPASGDNEQFF
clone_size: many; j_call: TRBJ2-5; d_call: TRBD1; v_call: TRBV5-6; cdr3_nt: TGTGCCAGCAGCTTATCCGCCCGGGACAGGGGTTACTTC; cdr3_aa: CASSLSARDRGYF
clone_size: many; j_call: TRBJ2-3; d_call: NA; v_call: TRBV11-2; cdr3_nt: TGTGCCAGCAGCTCCCCTCCGAATCCCCGCCCAGATACGCAGTATTTT; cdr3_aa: CASSSPPNPRPDTQYF
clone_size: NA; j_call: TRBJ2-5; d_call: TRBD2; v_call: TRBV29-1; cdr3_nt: TGCAGCGAGGCGACTAGCGACCAAGAGACCCAGTACTTC; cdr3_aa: CSEATSDQETQYF
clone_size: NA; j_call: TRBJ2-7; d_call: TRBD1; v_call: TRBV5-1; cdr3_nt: TGCGCCAGCAGCTCAACAGGGGCTACCTACGAGCAGTACTTC; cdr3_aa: CASSSTGATYEQYF
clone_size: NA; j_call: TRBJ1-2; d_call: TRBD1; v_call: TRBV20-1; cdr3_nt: TGCAGTGCTAGAGAGTACAGGGGCGTCTATGGCTACACCTTC; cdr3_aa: CSAREYRGVYGYTF
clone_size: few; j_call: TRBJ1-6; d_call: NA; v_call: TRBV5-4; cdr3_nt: TGTGCCAGCAGCTTGCTACAGGGCGGTTCACCCCTCCACTTT; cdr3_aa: CASSLLQGGSPLHF
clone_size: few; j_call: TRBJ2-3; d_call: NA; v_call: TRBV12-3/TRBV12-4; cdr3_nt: TGTGCCAGCGGGGGGCCCGGAGCGCAGTATTTT; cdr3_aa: CASGGPGAQYF
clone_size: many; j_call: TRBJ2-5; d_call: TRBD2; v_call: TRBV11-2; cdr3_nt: TGTGCCAGCAGCACTCCGGGACTAGCGGGGCTACAAGAGACCCAGTACTTC; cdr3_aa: CASSTPGLAGLQETQYF
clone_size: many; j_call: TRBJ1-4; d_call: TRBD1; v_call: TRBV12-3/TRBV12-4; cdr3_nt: TGTGCCAGCAGTGCTCCCGGGACAGGGGCTGAAAAACTGTTTTTT; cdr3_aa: CASSAPGTGAEKLFF
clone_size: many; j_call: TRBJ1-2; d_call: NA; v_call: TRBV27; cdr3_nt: TGTGCCAGCAGTTTAACGGGGGCCGCAAACTATGGCTACACCTTC; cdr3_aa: CASSLTGAANYGYTF
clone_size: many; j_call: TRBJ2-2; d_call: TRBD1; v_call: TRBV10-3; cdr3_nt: TGTGCCATCAGTGTAAGGACAGGGAACACCGGGGAGCTGTTTTTT; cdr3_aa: CAISVRTGNTGELFF
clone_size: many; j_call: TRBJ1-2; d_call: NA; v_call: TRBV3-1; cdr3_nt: TGTGCCAGCAGCCAACGGGGCAGCCAAGGTGGCTACACCTTC; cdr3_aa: CASSQRGSQGGYTF
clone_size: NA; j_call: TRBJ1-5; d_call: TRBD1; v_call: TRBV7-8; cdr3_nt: TGTGCCAGCAGCGCACAGGGGGCGTCGGGGCAGCCCCAGCATTTT; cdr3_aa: CASSAQGASGQPQHF
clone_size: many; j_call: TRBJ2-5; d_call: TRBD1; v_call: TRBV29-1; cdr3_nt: TGCAGCGTCGCCGGGACAGGGTATTCCCAAGAGACCCAGTACTTC; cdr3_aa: CSVAGTGYSQETQYF
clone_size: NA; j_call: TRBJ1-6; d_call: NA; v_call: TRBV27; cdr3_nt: TGTGCCAGCAGGGATTCAGCCGGTATGAATTCACCCCTCCACTTT; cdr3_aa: CASRDSAGMNSPLHF
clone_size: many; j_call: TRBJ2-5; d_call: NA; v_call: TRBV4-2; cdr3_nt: TGTGCCAGCAGCAAAGGGACCTTCGAAGAGACCCAGTACTTC; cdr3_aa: CASSKGTFEETQYF
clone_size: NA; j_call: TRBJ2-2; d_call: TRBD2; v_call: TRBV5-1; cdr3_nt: TGCGCCAGCAGCTCATCCGGGACTAGCGGGGGGGCGAACACCGGGGAGCTGTTTTTT; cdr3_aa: CASSSSGTSGGANTGELFF
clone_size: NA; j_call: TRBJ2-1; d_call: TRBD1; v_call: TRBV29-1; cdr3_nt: TGCAGCGTTGAAGGCAGGGGGACCTACAATGAGCAGTTCTTC; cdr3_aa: CSVEGRGTYNEQFF
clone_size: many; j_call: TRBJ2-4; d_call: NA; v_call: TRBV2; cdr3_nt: TGTGCCAGCAGTGAATTTGGCGGCCTAGCCAAAAACATTCAGTACTTC; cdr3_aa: CASSEFGGLAKNIQYF
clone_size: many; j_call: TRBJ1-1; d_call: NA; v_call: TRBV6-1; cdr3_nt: TGTGCCAGCACCTTGATCCGGTCGGGAGGCCCTGAAGCTTTCTTT; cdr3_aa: CASTLIRSGGPEAFF
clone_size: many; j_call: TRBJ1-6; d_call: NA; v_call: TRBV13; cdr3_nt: TGTGCCAGCAGCTTAGGGGCTTCACCCCTCCACTTT; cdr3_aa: CASSLGASPLHF
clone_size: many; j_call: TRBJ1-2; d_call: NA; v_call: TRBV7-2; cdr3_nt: TGTGCCAGCAGCCTGACCTCTACAGGGCGCTATGGCTACACCTTC; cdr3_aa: CASSLTSTGRYGYTF
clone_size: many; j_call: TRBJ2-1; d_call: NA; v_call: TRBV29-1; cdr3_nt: TGCAGCGTTGCGGTCGGGACTCTCCTTAACAATGAGCAGTTCTTC; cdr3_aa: CSVAVGTLLNNEQFF
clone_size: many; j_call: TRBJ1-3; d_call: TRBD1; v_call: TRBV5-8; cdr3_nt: TGTGCCAGCAGCTTTAGTCAGGGGGCCGGCGGAAACACCATATATTTT; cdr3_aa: CASSFSQGAGGNTIYF
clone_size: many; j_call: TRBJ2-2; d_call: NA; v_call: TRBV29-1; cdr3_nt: TGCAGCGCCGGACCGAACACCGGGGAGCTGTTTTTT; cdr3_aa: CSAGPNTGELFF
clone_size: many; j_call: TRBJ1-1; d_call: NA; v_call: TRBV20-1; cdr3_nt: TGCAGTGCTAGCCCACCTTGGCGGAATGAAGCTTTCTTT; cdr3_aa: CSASPPWRNEAFF
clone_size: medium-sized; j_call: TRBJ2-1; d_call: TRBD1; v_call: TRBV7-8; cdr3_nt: TGTGCCAGCAGCTTGGGACAGGGGTTGGTGAATGAGCAGTTCTTC; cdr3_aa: CASSLGQGLVNEQFF